A selection of T cell receptor beta chains follows, all from one sample in a study of T and B cells in COVID-19 patients. MiXCR, run by TCRdb on the multiplex PCR reads, gives a single entry per CDR3 protein. The sample lists about 5,400 distinct CDR3 sequences; roughly 30% were seen once. Sequenced: blood. Receptors originate from a human donor with active COVID-19. CDR3s include the opening cysteine and the closing phenylalanine or tryptophan. The order of the fields is J gene, D gene, V gene, CDR3 protein. A D gene is named only where the DNA matches it firmly.

TRBJ2-7,TRBD1,TRBV19,CASSIGQDRVQQYF
TRBJ1-4,NA,TRBV19,CASSRVGTGVEKLFF
TRBJ1-4,NA,TRBV7-9,CASSFWSRKGEKLFF
TRBJ2-7,TRBD2,TRBV12-5,CASGLPGGLAVPYEQYF
TRBJ1-2,TRBD1,TRBV12-3/TRBV12-4,CASGRQGVNYGYTF
TRBJ2-5,TRBD1,TRBV19,CASSVRDRWYQETQYF
TRBJ2-7,NA,TRBV30,CAWSVSEASSTYEQYF
TRBJ2-1,TRBD2,TRBV6-6,CASGTSGRAAEQFF
TRBJ2-1,TRBD2,TRBV4-3,CASSQDLASSGINEQFF
TRBJ2-6,NA,TRBV24-1,CATSDLSGANVLTF